The clone carrying this T cell receptor beta chain was seen at least ten times. This sample was included in a study of T cells in Graves' hyperthyroidism and ophthalmopathy. Regions amplified from RNA transcripts were the TCR beta CDR3 regions. The study used the HTBI primer set for a first-round RT-PCR of the TCR CDR3. TCRdb reprocessed the multiplex PCR reads via MiXCR and lists one record per CDR3 protein. This sample has approximately 560,000 distinct CDR3 sequences, with 15% to 17% found just once. The study defined stable Graves' hyperthyroidism as no ophthalmopathy progression within 18 months. Input material: blood. The sequence was obtained from a woman aged 25 to 45 with Graves' hyperthyroidism.

CDR3 nucleotide sequence: TGTGCCAGCAGCCCGGGACTAGCGGTAGATACGCAGTATTTT. Amino acids: CASSPGLAVDTQYF. The chain links TRBV7-2 to TRBJ2-3, with 11 positions matching TRBD2. CDR1 is SGHTA and CDR2 is FQGNSA in the germline V gene. Trimming at V came to 5 bases and at J to 5 bases, leaving 3 bases not matched to a gene. There are 14 residues in the CDR3.